The text below deals with one TCR beta chain. The data were obtained in a study of blood T cell repertoires in COVID-19. At the level of the study: COVID-19 samples collected from the United States, Italy and Spain covered acute and convalescent phases. Sources were T cells, B-cell-depleted T cells, or PBMCs; the material itself was cDNA or gDNA.

Germline CDR1 and CDR2: SGHRS and YFSETQ. V was clipped by 4 bases and J by 4 bases, with 11 bases between them. The CDR3 has 13 amino acids. Authors' analysis steps: Estimation of nucleated cell counts was performed using reference gene primer amplification. Clones were read by immunoSEQ multiplex PCR, and TCRdb kept only the in-frame ones, dropping some. That table supplies the V and J calls and clone size; D and trimming were determined from the DNA. The sample lists roughly 35,000 clones, 85% to 90% seen once, with about 12% in the top ten. This TCR came from a man aged 70 or older with acute or convalescent COVID-19. The genes are TRBV5-1 and TRBJ2-5, with D tentatively TRBD1 (5 bases). Sequenced sample: peripheral blood. The CDR3 nucleotides read TGCGCCAGCAGCAAGGGGTCAGGAGAGACCCAGTACTTC. Protein product: CASSKGSGETQYF.